Shown below are 17 T cell receptor beta chains from a single sample sequenced in a study of PD-L1 blockade in urothelial cancer. Time point defined: pretreatment peripheral blood. Profiling relied on immunoSEQ multiplex PCR, and the TCRdb table lists in-frame clones only, not all of them. This table holds around 82,000 clones, around 84% found once. Sequenced material: PBMCs, taken around atezolizumab (anti-PD-L1) treatment. All receptors come from a man between 60 and 70 years old with urothelial cancer.

The chain recombines TRBV2 with TRBJ1-2, with 8 bases lining up with TRBD1. The J segment lost 4 bases and the V segment lost 5 bases, leaving 9 bases of the junction unmatched. The CDR3 spans 15 residues. Germline CDR1 and CDR2: SNHLY and FYNNEI. CDR3 in DNA: TGTGCCAGCAGTCTCAACAGGGGGTTGAGCTATGGCTACACCTTC. Translated: CASSLNRGLSYGYTF. Supplemented by reference TRBV2 and TRBJ1-2, the full variable domain reads EPEVTQTPSHQVTQMGQEVILRCVPISNHLYFYWYRQILGQKVEFLVSFYNNEISEKSEIFDDQFSVERPDGSNFTLKIRSTKLEDSAMYFCASSLNRGLSYGYTFGSGTRLTVV.

This rearrangement joins TRBV28 to TRBJ2-7; 14 nucleotides align to TRBD2. V was clipped by 3 bases and J by 5 bases; unmatched bases: 9. Germline CDR1 reads MDHEN; CDR2 reads SYDVKM. The CDR3 spans 17 residues. In nucleotides, the CDR3 is TGTGCCAGCAGTTTCAAGACTAGCGGGAGGGCCTCTAACGAGCAGTACTTC. It encodes CASSFKTSGRASNEQYF.

This rearrangement joins TRBV10-3 to TRBJ1-3, with D tentatively TRBD1 (5 bases). With 7 bases removed from V and 3 bases from J, the gap between germline ends came to 16 bases. CDR3 length: 15 residues. Germline V gene lookup returns CDR1 ENHRY and CDR2 SYGVKD. CDR3 loop: CAIKGGGVGGNTIYF. CDR3 DNA sequence: TGTGCCATCAAAGGAGGAGGGGTCGGTGGAAACACCATATATTTT.

The chain couples TRBV2 to TRBJ2-7; 9 bases match TRBD1. The CDR3 spans 16 residues. Germline assignment: CDR1 SNHLY and CDR2 FYNNEI. V was clipped by 5 bases and J by 4 bases; unmatched bases: 12. The CDR3 here is CASSTRRTGGEYEQYF. In DNA, the CDR3 is TGTGCCAGCAGTACACGAAGAACAGGGGGCGAGTACGAGCAGTACTTC.

This chain links TRBV4-2 with TRBJ1-1; possibly TRBD1 for D (6 bases). There are 15 residues in the CDR3. The germline V gene has CDR1 LGHNA and CDR2 YNFKEQ. Trimming cost V 4 bases and J 4 bases, with 16 bases left between them. The CDR3 sequence is CASSLTTGGGTEAFF. The CDR3 nucleotides are TGTGCCAGCAGCCTAACCACGGGGGGCGGCACTGAAGCTTTCTTT.

The chain links TRBV6-5 to TRBJ1-1; D is unresolved. CDR1 MNHEY and CDR2 SVGAGI come from the germline V gene. The CDR3 loop spans 14 amino acids. V shed 8 bases and J shed 6 bases, with 19 bases lying between them. The chain's CDR3 is CASAYSSGRAEAFF. The CDR3, as DNA: TGTGCCAGCGCATATTCGAGCGGGCGAGCTGAAGCTTTCTTT.

The V and J genes are TRBV5-1 and TRBJ1-4; weak D call: TRBD1 (5 bases). The CDR3 has 14 residues. Germline V CDR1 and CDR2: SGHRS, YFSETQ. Trimming took 0 bases from V and 2 from J, leaving 5 bases between them. The CDR3 DNA sequence: TGCGCCAGCAGCTTGGAGGGGACTAATGAAAAACTGTTTTTT. This codes for CASSLEGTNEKLFF.

The chain's CDR3 is CASSRQRNTGELFF. CDR3 bases: TGCGCCAGCAGCCGACAGAGGAACACCGGGGAGCTGTTTTTT. The chain links TRBV4-1 to TRBJ2-2; TRBD1 is a possible D gene (5 bases). Per the germline V gene, CDR1 is MGHRA and CDR2 is YSYEKL. The V end was cut by 4 bases, the J end by 1 base, with 7 bases between. This CDR3 spans 14 amino acids.

The chain is built from TRBV9 and TRBJ2-5; no firm D call. The CDR3 has 13 residues. The germline gives CDR1 SGDLS, CDR2 YYNGEE. The V and J ends lost 2 bases and 4 bases respectively, with 9 bases between them. DNA of the CDR3: TGTGCCAGCAGCGTTCAGGTCGGAGAGACCCAGTACTTC. Amino acids: CASSVQVGETQYF.

This chain connects TRBV6-1 to TRBJ1-4; D not certain. CDR1 is MNHNS, CDR2 SASEGT, per germline. This CDR3 comprises 14 residues. The V gene lost 1 base and the J gene lost 5 bases, with 8 bases spanning the gap. The CDR3 sequence: CASSEVSANEKLFF. CDR3 nucleotide sequence: TGTGCCAGCAGTGAAGTTTCAGCGAATGAAAAACTGTTTTTT.

V usage is TRBV7-8 and J usage is TRBJ2-1, with D possibly being TRBD2 (5 bases). This CDR3 region has 13 residues. Between the trimmed V and J ends, which lost 5 bases and 5 bases, there was a span of 10 bases. CDR1 and CDR2 (germline): SGHVS, FQNEAQ. CDR3 amino acids: CASSQTSNNEQFF. For the CDR3, the DNA is TGTGCCAGCAGCCAAACTAGTAACAATGAGCAGTTCTTC.

This chain connects TRBV5-1 to TRBJ2-7; 8 bases line up with TRBD1. Germline V lookup: CDR1 SGHRS, CDR2 YFSETQ. The CDR3 contains 14 residues. Losses at the gene ends were 4 bases for V and 5 bases for J; bases not matched to a gene: 8. The CDR3 coding sequence is TGCGCCAGCAGCCCGGGACAGGACCTAAACGAGCAGTACTTC. Encoded protein: CASSPGQDLNEQYF.

This chain connects TRBV5-6 to TRBJ1-2; D is perhaps TRBD1 (5 bases). Germline-derived CDR1 and CDR2 are SGHDT and YYEEEE. The V end lost 3 bases, the J end lost 6 bases, and 9 bases lay between the germline ends. This CDR3 comprises 12 residues. CDR3 residues: CASSWGGDGYTF. The DNA for the CDR3 is TGTGCCAGCAGCTGGGGGGGTGATGGCTACACCTTC.

The J gene is TRBJ2-1, the V gene TRBV5-6, with D maybe TRBD1 (6 bases). Germline values: CDR1 SGHDT, CDR2 YYEEEE. This CDR3 spans 17 amino acids. Trimming stripped 4 bases from V and 1 base from J, with 18 bases between. CDR3 coding DNA: TGTGCCAGCAGCCGCCGATTAGACAGGACGTCCTACAATGAGCAGTTCTTC. It translates to CASSRRLDRTSYNEQFF.

This sequence joins TRBV27 and TRBJ2-3; TRBD1 might be the D (5 bases). Trimming cost V 7 bases and J 0 bases, with 11 bases left between them. The germline V gene encodes CDR1 MNHEY and CDR2 SMNVEV (reference sequence). The CDR3 loop spans 14 amino acids. In DNA form, the CDR3 reads TGTGCCAGCAAAGGGGCTTTTAGCACAGATACGCAGTATTTT. Translation: CASKGAFSTDTQYF.

The chain has TRBV27 and TRBJ1-1; D remains unclear. The CDR3 covers 14 residues. Germline assignment: CDR1 MNHEY and CDR2 SMNVEV (reference sequence). Between the trimmed V and J ends, which lost 7 bases and 6 bases, there was a span of 18 bases. In nucleotides, the CDR3 is TGTGCCAGCAAACGATATACAGCTGGCGCTGAAGCTTTCTTT. Protein: CASKRYTAGAEAFF.

This CDR3 reads CASSYSPTWDTQYF. The CDR3 DNA sequence: TGTGCCAGCAGTTACTCCCCGACTTGGGATACGCAGTATTTT. The chain carries TRBV6-5 and TRBJ2-3, with no clear D. Germline-derived CDR1 and CDR2 are MNHEY and SVGAGI. Trimming removed 0 bases from V and 6 bases from J, with 10 bases in between. The CDR3 runs to 14 residues.